This T cell receptor beta chain was found in a study of T cell responses to AZD1222 COVID-19 vaccine. Study-level background: Pooled together were second doses at about 4 or about 12 weeks.

Method: immunoSEQ multiplex PCR; TCRdb's copy keeps in-frame clones and lacks some. The sample contains about 100,000 clones, about 88% of which appear only once. Looked up from germline, CDR1 is DFQATT and CDR2 is SNEGSKA (reference sequence). The V gene lost 2 bases and the J gene lost 10 bases, with 6 bases spanning the gap. The CDR3 sequence is 10 residues long. The clonotype originates from an adult in good health. The J gene is TRBJ2-1, the V gene TRBV20-1; D unresolved. The sample here was peripheral blood, taken on day 0 of AZD1222 vaccination. The CDR3 DNA follows: TGCAGTGCTAGAAGGCAGGAGCAGTTCTTC. Amino acid sequence: CSARRQEQFF.